Presented here are 13 T cell receptor beta chains from one specimen sequenced in a study of T cell repertoires in cytomegalovirus infection. TCRdb passed the reads through MiXCR, listing each CDR3 protein once. The sample records some 500,000 distinct CDR3 sequences, approximately 40% being singletons. Antigens of these TCRs are unknown. The starting material was cultured PBMCs, obtained from culture after CMV antigen stimulation. The origin of the receptors is a human donor in good health (CMV status not recorded). Some clones in this sample may be carry-over from other donors' samples.

Ten or more counts support this clonotype. The gene calls are TRBV7-2 and TRBJ1-5; no clear D gene. The CDR3 covers 13 residues. Per germline, CDR1 SGHTA and CDR2 FQGNSA. Trimming removed 3 bases from V and 8 bases from J, with 11 bases in between. Here the CDR3 reads CASSFQVPEPQHF. The CDR3, as DNA: TGTGCCAGCAGCTTCCAGGTCCCGGAGCCCCAGCATTTT. Full variable domain (remainder filled in from reference TRBV7-2 and TRBJ1-5): GAGVSQSPSNKVTEKGKDVELRCDPISGHTALYWYRQSLGQGLEFLIYFQGNSAPDKSGLPSDRFSAERTGGSVSTLTIQRTQQEDSAVYLCASSFQVPEPQHFGDGTRLSIL.

The chain employs TRBV20-1 and TRBJ1-1, with D tentatively TRBD1 (6 bases). Trimming took off 1 base at V and 2 bases at J, with 20 bases between the two ends. The CDR3 spans 17 residues. Germline CDR1 is DFQATT and CDR2 is SNEGSKA (reference sequence). The CDR3 protein is CSARGSWGALRNTEAFF. In DNA, the CDR3 is TGCAGTGCTAGAGGGTCGTGGGGGGCCCTAAGAAACACTGAAGCTTTCTTT.

V and J are TRBV5-1 and TRBJ1-4; weak D call: TRBD1 (6 bases). Trimming shortened V by 5 bases and J by 8 bases, and 22 bases separated the two germline ends. This CDR3 is built from 16 residues. Germline V gene lookup returns CDR1 SGHRS and CDR2 YFSETQ. The CDR3 sequence: CASSSGASSRWEKLFF. CDR3 in DNA: TGCGCCAGCAGTTCGGGGGCCAGCTCGAGGTGGGAAAAACTGTTTTTT.

CDR3 bases: TGTGCCAGCACCCCGTTGAGGGGTACACGGTCACCCCTCCACTTT. This translates into CASTPLRGTRSPLHF. The chain is built from TRBV6-6 and TRBJ1-6, with a weak D call TRBD1 (5 bases). The V end was cut by 7 bases, the J end by 10 bases, with 20 bases between. CDR1 is MNHNY and CDR2 is SVGAGI in the germline V gene (reference sequence). This CDR3 region has 15 residues.

Only a few counts were recorded for this clonotype. The rearrangement uses TRBV7-8 and TRBJ2-6; no definite D call. The CDR3 totals 16 residues. Looked up from germline, CDR1 is SGHVS and CDR2 is FQNEAQ. V was trimmed by 3 bases and J by 4 bases, leaving 13 bases between them. The CDR3 sequence is CASSLERFPGANVLTF. CDR3 coding DNA: TGTGCCAGCAGCTTGGAAAGGTTCCCCGGGGCCAACGTCCTGACTTTC. Complete variable domain (other parts from reference TRBV7-8 and TRBJ2-6): GAGVSQSPRYKVAKRGQDVALRCDPISGHVSLFWYQQALGQGPEFLTYFQNEAQLDKSGLPSDRFFAERPEGSVSTLKIQRTQQEDSAVYLCASSLERFPGANVLTFGAGSRLTVL.

The chain is built from TRBV5-1 and TRBJ1-2; no firm D call. This CDR3 has 13 amino acids. Germline V gene data show CDR1 as SGHRS and CDR2 as YFSETQ. Trimming cost V 0 bases and J 4 bases, with 7 bases left between them. CDR3 DNA sequence: TGCGCCAGCAGCTTGGAGGTGCGCTATGGCTACACCTTC. As protein: CASSLEVRYGYTF.

The sample holds a few counts of this clonotype. The chain is built from TRBV4-3 and TRBJ2-5, with D perhaps TRBD2 (6 bases). With 0 bases removed from V and 5 bases from J, the gap between germline ends came to 19 bases. Germline loops: CDR1 LGHNA, CDR2 YSLEER. The CDR3 runs to 17 residues. CDR3 in DNA: TGCGCCAGCAGCCAAGATGGCCCGCAGGGAGGAGGGGAGACCCAGTACTTC. It specifies CASSQDGPQGGGETQYF.

The chain is built from TRBV12-5 and TRBJ2-7; D is ambiguous. The CDR3 spans 12 residues. The germline V gene encodes CDR1 LGHNT and CDR2 FRNRAP. V was trimmed by 1 base and J by 3 bases, leaving 4 bases between them. The DNA of the CDR3 is TGTGCTAGTGGTTTGGACGTCTACGAGCAGTACTTC. Residues: CASGLDVYEQYF.

The chain couples TRBV7-2 to TRBJ1-6; 8 bases align to TRBD1. The CDR3 has 16 residues. Germline V CDR1 and CDR2: SGHTA, FQGNSA. With V trimmed by 5 bases and J by 8 bases, 11 bases remained unmatched. The CDR3 region has the DNA TGTGCCAGCAGCCCTCGGACAGGGAGCGGAGATTCACCCCTCCACTTT. Translation: CASSPRTGSGDSPLHF.

This clonotype was recorded many times. The genes are TRBV7-2 and TRBJ1-3; D is possibly TRBD1 (6 bases). V lost 1 base and J 0 bases, leaving 13 bases between the germline ends. The germline V gene encodes CDR1 SGHTA and CDR2 FQGNSA. This CDR3 region has 17 residues. In DNA form, the CDR3 reads TGTGCCAGCAGCTTAGTCCCGCACAGGGCCTCTGGAAACACCATATATTTT. This gives the protein CASSLVPHRASGNTIYF.

The chain joins TRBV11-2 to TRBJ2-1, with 10 positions matching TRBD2. Looked up from germline, CDR1 is SGHAT and CDR2 is FQNNGV. The CDR3 covers 16 residues. Losses at the gene ends were 5 bases for V and 2 bases for J; bases not matched to a gene: 6. The DNA for the CDR3 is TGTGCCAGCAGCATCGAAAGCGGGGGGGCCTACAATGAGCAGTTCTTC. Residues: CASSIESGGAYNEQFF.

This chain links TRBV7-2 with TRBJ2-5; 7 nucleotides match TRBD2. Losses at the gene ends were 6 bases for V and 5 bases for J; bases not matched to a gene: 9. The germline CDR1 and CDR2 sequences are SGHTA and FQGNSA. This CDR3 is built from 14 residues. The CDR3 DNA follows: TGTGCCAGCAGAAAAGGGACTACGGGGGAGACCCAGTACTTC. Residues: CASRKGTTGETQYF.

J is TRBJ1-2 and V is TRBV12-3 or TRBV12-4, with D possibly being TRBD1 (5 bases). The V gene lost 6 bases and the J gene lost 8 bases, with 16 bases spanning the gap. The CDR3 is made up of 13 amino acids. The CDR3 sequence is CASSTGRGRGYTF. The CDR3 bases are TGTGCCAGCAGCACGGGACGAGGGCGGGGCTACACCTTC.